A selection of T cell receptor beta chains follows, all from one sample in a study of T-cell reconstitution after alpha-beta-depleted transplantation in children. One entry per CDR3 protein results from TCRdb running MiXCR on the PCR reads. The repertoire holds roughly 500,000 distinct CDR3 sequences, with approximately 30% as singletons. Here the sequenced sample was PBMCs from the stem cell graft donor, taken from the stem cell graft. The receptors come from a human donor who donated a stem cell graft to a child with aplastic anemia. CDR3s leave out the opening cysteine and the closing phenylalanine or tryptophan. Each record gives: CDR3 protein, clone size, J gene, V gene. Expanded clones are given a class, and other clones once, few, many or no size at all.

ASSPTTGGETQY,-,TRBJ2-5,TRBV18
ASSWTVGNTQY,-,TRBJ2-3,TRBV7-6
ASTLGVGYT,-,TRBJ1-2,TRBV7-2
ASSLISGYAGELF,-,TRBJ2-2,TRBV12-3/TRBV12-4
ASSGSGQGGFEQY,few,TRBJ2-7,TRBV10-2
ASRRRAGGELF,once,TRBJ2-2,TRBV27
ASRGDRGLFNEQF,-,TRBJ2-1,TRBV6-1
SAHNRNQETQY,few,TRBJ2-5,TRBV20-1
ASSLDNYEQY,few,TRBJ2-7,TRBV5-1
ASSATGEWNTEAF,few,TRBJ1-1,TRBV9
AWTRFSGNTIY,-,TRBJ1-3,TRBV30
AISEDAGELF,-,TRBJ2-2,TRBV10-3
ASSDTGRAGEQY,few,TRBJ2-7,TRBV18
ASSVRAWDGYT,-,TRBJ1-2,TRBV9
ASSSGTGSLTETQY,-,TRBJ2-5,TRBV6-2/TRBV6-3
ASSYYRGPEDYGYT,-,TRBJ1-2,TRBV6-2/TRBV6-3
ASSWTGGHYEQY,few,TRBJ2-7,TRBV27
ASSPDRGNYGYT,-,TRBJ1-2,TRBV5-5
AWLPEGSTAYEQY,few,TRBJ2-7,TRBV30
AWSKGQGLDQPQH,few,TRBJ1-5,TRBV30
ASSQGQRTQPQH,-,TRBJ1-5,TRBV19
ASSQDRFMNTEAF,-,TRBJ1-1,TRBV4-3
ASSQDWRETQY,few,TRBJ2-5,TRBV4-3
ASSSLERGGGRHQETQY,-,TRBJ2-5,TRBV11-1
SASTGIGLGNQPQH,-,TRBJ1-5,TRBV20-1
SAHFSGDTQY,-,TRBJ2-3,TRBV20-1